What follows are 25 T cell receptor beta chains derived from one specimen sequenced in a study of tissue T cells after allogeneic stem cell transplantation. Libraries were prepared by immunoSEQ multiplex PCR; TCRdb keeps only in-frame clonotypes and omits some of them. The data show roughly 6,600 clones, around half seen once. Time point indicated: mouse harvest day 7 after allogeneic transplant. The graft held 10^6 splenic CD5+ T cells and 10^7 T-cell-depleted bone marrow cells. The specimen was lymph node tissue. These receptors all come from a female BALB/c mouse given C57BL/6 T cells with graft-versus-host disease after an allogeneic hematopoietic cell transplant.

A note on this clone: The germline and genes are mouse ones. The read ends 1 residue shy of where the CDR3 ends; the end is completed using the germline J gene. This chain uses TRBV5 with TRBJ2-1, with 12 bases identical to TRBD2. V dropped 4 bases and J dropped 7; count of bases not matched to a gene: 8. The CDR3 loop spans 16 amino acids. Germline V CDR1 and CDR2: LGHNA, YNLKQL (reference sequence). The CDR3 region is CASSPQTGGARAEQFF. CDR3 DNA, as far as it was read: TGTGCCAGCAGCCCCCAGACTGGGGGGGCGCGGGCTGAGCAGTTC.

To note about this clone: Gene names follow the mouse nomenclature. The read ends 1 residue shy of where the CDR3 ends; the end is completed using the germline J gene. The rearrangement joins TRBV3 to TRBJ2-3; 11 bases agree with TRBD2. After removal of 5 bases from V and 3 bases from J, the junction contained 4 bases not matched to a gene. The length of the CDR3 is 15 residues. Germline CDR1 is SNHLY and CDR2 is FYNGKV (reference sequence). The CDR3 loop is CASSPTGGAAETLYF. The sequenced part of the CDR3 DNA is TGTGCCAGCAGCCCTACTGGGGGGGCCGCAGAAACGCTGTAT.

Regarding this clone: Genes here carry mouse names. The read is 1 residue too short to cover the CDR3 end, so that end is filled in from the germline J gene. This chain uses TRBV13-3 with TRBJ1-1, with D unclear. Trimming took off 2 bases at V and 5 bases at J, with 10 bases between the two ends. Per germline, CDR1 NNHDY and CDR2 SYVADS. The CDR3 contains 13 residues. The DNA read from the CDR3 is TGTGCCAGCAGTGAAGGGCAATTAACAGAAGTCTTC. This translates into CASSEGQLTEVF. The entire CDR3 is CASSEGQLTEVFF.

About this clone itself: The listed genes are named as in mouse. The CDR3 is cut off 1 residue early in the read; its end comes from the germline J gene. The V gene is TRBV23, the J gene TRBJ2-1; the listed D gene, TRBD2, was not tested against the DNA. This CDR3 is built from 16 residues. Germline values: CDR1 KGHTA, CDR2 FQNQQP. The covered CDR3 bases are TGCTCCAGCAGTCACCTTGGGGGGGCTAACTATGCTGAGCAGTTC. It yields the protein CSSSHLGGANYAEQF. The whole CDR3 is CSSSHLGGANYAEQFF.

About this clone itself: Gene names and germline refer to mouse. The missing CDR3 end, 1 residue past where the read stops, is filled in from the germline J gene. This sequence joins TRBV3 and TRBJ2-7; D unclear. There are 13 residues in the CDR3. Germline V CDR1 and CDR2: SNHLY, FYNGKV (reference sequence). Trimming removed 8 bases from V and 3 bases from J, with 14 bases in between. CDR3 DNA, as far as it was read: TGTGCCAGCTCACCCGGGAGTTTCTATGAACAGTAC. This translates into CASSPGSFYEQY. From start to end, the CDR3 is CASSPGSFYEQYF.

This clone was counted a few times. Mouse names are used for the genes. The read gets to within 1 residue of the CDR3 end, and the germline J gene fills in the rest. The V and J genes are TRBV23 and TRBJ2-7; the table's D call of TRBD2 was not tested on the DNA. From germline, CDR1 is KGHTA and CDR2 FQNQQP. This CDR3 is built from 13 residues. The CDR3 DNA, read in part, is TGCTCCAGCAGTCAATCGGGGGGTTATGAACAGTAC. Translating it yields CSSSQSGGYEQY. The entire CDR3 reads CSSSQSGGYEQYF.

Concerning this clone: Gene names denote mouse genes. The CDR3 extends 1 residue past the end of the read, so its final part is completed from the germline J gene. The chain links TRBV26 to TRBJ2-2; 9 bases are shared with TRBD1. J was trimmed by 7 bases and V by 6 bases; bases with no gene match: 6. This CDR3 is built from 14 residues. Germline CDR1 KGHPV, CDR2 FQNQEV (reference sequence). Here the CDR3 reads CASSFGQGNGQLYF. CDR3 DNA (partial): TGTGCCAGCAGCTTTGGACAGGGGAACGGGCAGCTCTAC.

Comments on this clone: The listed genes are named as in mouse. The read ends 1 residue before the CDR3 terminus; that terminus is restored from the germline J gene. The V and J genes are TRBV2 and TRBJ2-2; 7 bases match TRBD2. Losses at the gene ends were 0 bases for V and 6 bases for J; bases not matched to a gene: 4. CDR1 LGHNA and CDR2 YSYQKL come from the germline V gene. CDR3 length equals 15 residues. The CDR3: CASSQDVGGAGQLYF. Incomplete CDR3 DNA: TGTGCCAGCAGCCAAGATGTGGGGGGTGCCGGGCAGCTCTAC.

A remark on this clone: Gene names refer to mouse genes. The sequenced fragment ends 1 residue before the CDR3 boundary, so the rest is inferred from the germline J gene. J is TRBJ2-4 and V is TRBV26, with TRBD2 matching over 9 bases. V shed 6 bases, J shed 4 bases, and the junction held 5 bases outside the gene matches. The CDR3 sequence is 14 residues long. CDR1 KGHPV and CDR2 FQNQEV come from the germline V gene (reference sequence). The DNA read from the CDR3 is TGTGCCAGCAGCCAAGACTGGGGGAAAAACACCTTGTAC. The encoded protein is CASSQDWGKNTLY. The CDR3 reads in full as CASSQDWGKNTLYF.

A remark on this clone: Gene names and germline refer to mouse. Read sequence stops 1 residue before the CDR3 end, and the germline J gene provides the missing end. The chain employs TRBV13-1 and TRBJ1-6, with D hard to call. TRBJ1-6 has ORF status, its function being uncertain. The CDR3 sequence is 15 residues long. CDR1 NSHNY and CDR2 SYGAGN come from the germline V gene. V lost 5 bases to trimming and J lost 0 bases, with 9 bases between them. The CDR3 protein is CASSLRTSYNSPLYF. The part of the CDR3 DNA that was read is TGTGCCAGCAGCCTCAGGACTTCCTATAATTCGCCCCTCTAC.

This clone showed up just a few times. Gene names and germline match the mouse. The CDR3 is cut off 1 residue early in the read; its end comes from the germline J gene. V gene TRBV4 combines with J gene TRBJ2-7, with unresolved D. The CDR3 runs 12 residues. The germline V gene has CDR1 LGHDT and CDR2 YNNKQL (reference sequence). The ends were cut back, 3 bases at V and 3 bases at J, with 6 bases in the middle. The CDR3 region is CASSYSRYEQYF. The part of the CDR3 DNA that was read is TGTGCCAGCAGCTATTCTCGCTATGAACAGTAC.

As for this clone: Gene names and germline match the mouse. The CDR3: CSSSQWDNNYAEQFF. The part of the CDR3 DNA that was read is TGCTCCAGCAGTCAATGGGACAATAACTATGCTGAGCAGTTC. J is TRBJ2-1 and V is TRBV23; the DNA was not compared with TRBD1, the D call given in the table. Sequencing ends 1 residue short of the CDR3 end; the germline J gene provides the rest. The V gene's germline CDR1 is KGHTA and CDR2 FQNQQP. CDR3 length: 15 residues.

In regard to this clone: These gene names are mouse names. The read gets to within 1 residue of the CDR3 end, and the germline J gene fills in the rest. The chain links TRBV26 to TRBJ1-3; D is undetermined. The CDR3 covers 14 residues. Deletions cut 5 bases from V and 0 bases from J, with 8 bases between. CDR1 KGHPV and CDR2 FQNQEV come from the germline V gene (reference sequence). The CDR3 bases that were read are TGTGCCAGCAGTTCCCAATATTCTGGAAATACGCTCTAT. Translating gives CASSSQYSGNTLY. The whole CDR3 region reads CASSSQYSGNTLYF.

Remarks on this clone: Germline and genes here are mouse. From the germline J gene comes the end of the CDR3, since the read stops 1 residue before it. The V and J genes are TRBV3 and TRBJ2-5; TRBD1 aligns across 9 bases. The CDR3 has 14 residues. Germline CDR1 SNHLY, CDR2 FYNGKV (reference sequence). After removal of 4 bases from V and 6 bases from J, the junction contained 5 bases not matched to a gene. CDR3 amino acids: CASSSGTGRDTQYF. The covered CDR3 bases are TGTGCCAGCAGCTCCGGGACAGGGAGGGACACCCAGTAC.

Points on this clone: The gene names given are mouse names. Read coverage stops 1 residue before the CDR3 terminus; the germline J gene supplies the remainder. The chain joins TRBV15 to TRBJ2-4; either TRBD1 or TRBD2 may supply D (5 bases each). Looked up from germline, CDR1 is SGHND and CDR2 is FRSKSL. V was cut by 3 bases and J by 0 bases, with 7 bases left in between. CDR3 size: 14 residues. CDR3 sequence reads: CASSLRGSQNTLYF. CDR3 DNA (partial): TGTGCCAGCAGTTTGCGGGGGAGTCAAAACACCTTGTAC.

Concerning this clone: Gene names are the mouse ones. The CDR3 loop reads CASSQDDNYNSPLYF. The CDR3 bases that were read are TGTGCCAGCAGCCAAGATGACAACTATAATTCGCCCCTCTAC. The rearrangement links TRBV2 to TRBJ1-6; no reliable D call. Coverage ceases 1 residue before the CDR3 finishes, and the germline J gene fills in the end. TRBJ1-6 is an ORF for which the function is uncertain. The V end was cut by 0 bases, the J end by 3 bases, with 6 bases between. The length of the CDR3 is 15 residues. Germline V lookup: CDR1 LGHNA, CDR2 YSYQKL.

In its sample, this clone was seen a few times. The genes and germline here are from mouse. The read ends 1 residue early relative to the CDR3; the germline J gene fills the gap. The chain couples TRBV26 to TRBJ1-4, with 10 bases matching TRBD1. The V and J ends lost 4 bases and 7 bases, in that order; junction bases with no gene match: 3. The germline CDR1 and CDR2 sequences are KGHPV and FQNQEV (reference sequence). This CDR3 has 14 amino acids. CDR3 residues: CASSPGQGTERLFF. The part of the CDR3 DNA that was read is TGTGCCAGCAGTCCGGGACAGGGGACCGAAAGATTATTT.

This clone is large within its sample. Gene names are the mouse ones. The read ends 1 residue early relative to the CDR3; the germline J gene fills the gap. The gene calls are TRBV12-2 and TRBJ2-5; D uncertain. CDR3 size: 12 residues. The V gene lost 4 bases and the J gene lost 6 bases, with 10 bases spanning the gap. Germline V CDR1 and CDR2: SGHLS, HYDKME. CDR3 amino acids: CASSIRGDTQYF. The sequenced part of the CDR3 DNA is TGTGCCAGCTCAATTCGAGGGGACACCCAGTAC.

On this clone: Germline and genes here are mouse. The read finishes 1 residue shy of the CDR3 end, and the germline J gene is used to complete it. The rearrangement uses TRBV19 and TRBJ1-1; D is unclear. The CDR3 loop spans 12 amino acids. The ends were cut back, 6 bases at V and 0 bases at J, with 6 bases in the middle. Looked up from germline, CDR1 is FNHDT and CDR2 is SITEND (reference sequence). The sequenced CDR3 bases are TGTGCCAGCACCCGAACAAACACAGAAGTCTTC. As protein: CASTRTNTEVF. The whole CDR3 is CASTRTNTEVFF.

Note on this clone: Germline and genes: mouse. The missing CDR3 end, 1 residue past where the read stops, is filled in from the germline J gene. The gene calls are TRBV26 and TRBJ2-7, with D tentatively TRBD2 (6 bases). This CDR3 has 13 residues. V was clipped by 3 bases and J by 2 bases, with 8 bases between them. Germline CDR1 KGHPV, CDR2 FQNQEV (reference sequence). The part of the CDR3 DNA that was read is TGTGCCAGCAGTCTATCTGGGGCCTATGAACAGTAC. It translates to CASSLSGAYEQY. The whole CDR3 sequence reads CASSLSGAYEQYF.

Concerning this clone itself: Gene names and germline match the mouse. The read stops 1 residue short of the end of the CDR3; the missing end is completed from the germline J gene. The chain couples TRBV23 to TRBJ1-1; TRBD1 is the table's D call and was not checked against the DNA. Germline V gene sequence: CDR1 KGHTA, CDR2 FQNQQP. This CDR3 region has 15 residues. Here the CDR3 reads CSSSRTGVANTEVFF. The CDR3 DNA, read in part, is TGCTCCAGCAGTCGAACAGGGGTTGCAAACACAGAAGTCTTC.

Remarks on this clone: Gene names follow the mouse nomenclature. The CDR3 end is not reached by the read, which stops 1 residue before it; the germline J gene fills it in. The rearrangement links TRBV29 to TRBJ2-7; tentatively, D is TRBD1 (6 bases). This CDR3 region has 13 residues. The germline CDR1 and CDR2 sequences are MSHET and SYDVDS. V lost 6 bases to trimming and J lost 4 bases, with 13 bases between them. CDR3 residues: CASSTGTKYEQYF. The sequenced CDR3 bases are TGTGCTAGCAGCACCGGGACAAAATATGAACAGTAC.

This clone showed up just a few times. The germline and genes are mouse ones. Read data end 1 residue before the CDR3 end; the end is taken from the germline J gene. The chain has TRBV16 and TRBJ2-7; D is perhaps TRBD1 (6 bases). CDR3 length: 13 amino acids. V was clipped by 2 bases and J by 4 bases, with 9 bases between them. In germline, CDR1 is SGHSA, CDR2 FRNQAP. The DNA read from the CDR3 is TGTGCAAGCAGCTTACGGGACAATTATGAACAGTAC. This encodes CASSLRDNYEQY. The entire CDR3 reads CASSLRDNYEQYF.

As concerns this clone: Gene names and germline match the mouse. The read gets to within 1 residue of the CDR3 end, and the germline J gene fills in the rest. This chain uses TRBV3 with TRBJ1-4; 11 positions agree with TRBD1. Trimming cost V 5 bases and J 5 bases; bases outside gene matches: 4. Germline-derived CDR1 and CDR2 are SNHLY and FYNGKV (reference sequence). The CDR3 has 15 residues. The CDR3 sequence: CASSAGTGGNERLFF. CDR3 DNA (partial): TGTGCCAGCAGCGCCGGGACAGGGGGGAACGAAAGATTATTT.

Of note for this clone: The genes are named according to mouse. The CDR3 is cut off 1 residue early in the read; its end comes from the germline J gene. The chain uses TRBV26 and TRBJ1-1; D gene ambiguous. Trimming removed 2 bases from V and 1 base from J, with 5 bases in between. Germline values: CDR1 KGHPV, CDR2 FQNQEV (reference sequence). The CDR3 covers 13 residues. The CDR3 protein is CASSLRRNTEVFF. The sequenced part of the CDR3 DNA is TGTGCCAGCAGTCTGAGGAGGAACACAGAAGTCTTC.